Presented here are 12 T cell receptor beta chains from one specimen sequenced in a study of blood T cell repertoires in COVID-19. Profiling relied on immunoSEQ multiplex PCR, and the TCRdb table lists in-frame clones only, not all of them. Of more than 45,000 clones in the sample, 85% to 90% are singletons; the top ten hold about 29%. Sequenced sample: peripheral blood. The receptor set was obtained from a human donor in a cohort sampled during active COVID-19.

The chain combines TRBV11-3 with TRBJ2-3; 11 bases are a match to TRBD2. The CDR3 is made up of 17 amino acids. CDR1 and CDR2 from the germline V gene are SGHNT and YENEEA. With V trimmed by 5 bases and J by 2 bases, 9 bases remained unmatched. The CDR3 sequence: CASSNTGLAGYTDTQYF. The CDR3 region has the DNA TGTGCCAGCAGCAATACTGGACTAGCGGGTTACACAGATACGCAGTATTTT.

CDR3: CASSMLSGYTF. The CDR3, as DNA: TGTGCCAGCTCAATGCTTAGCGGCTACACCTTC. This chain uses TRBV18 with TRBJ1-2, with no clear D. CDR1 and CDR2 from the germline V gene are KGHSH and LQKENI. The CDR3 length is 11 residues. V dropped 5 bases and J dropped 8 bases, with 9 bases sitting between them.

This chain joins TRBV5-4 and TRBJ2-3, with a weak D call TRBD1 (5 bases). CDR3 length: 15 residues. Trimming stripped 1 base from V and 6 bases from J, with 15 bases between. Per germline, CDR1 SGHNT and CDR2 YYREEE (reference sequence). The CDR3, as DNA: TGTGCCAGCAGCTTGAGGGGCTCTAGGGGTGATACGCAGTATTTT. Its protein is CASSLRGSRGDTQYF.

The V gene is TRBV5-1, the J gene TRBJ2-3; TRBD2 aligns across 8 bases. The V gene end was trimmed by 4 bases and the J gene end by 2 bases; junction bases not matched to a gene: 15. Germline loops: CDR1 SGHRS, CDR2 YFSETQ. This CDR3 contains 18 residues. The CDR3 coding sequence is TGCGCCAGCAGCCCCCGGCTGGCCACGGGGGGGTACACAGATACGCAGTATTTT. It translates to CASSPRLATGGYTDTQYF.

CDR3 nucleotides: TGTGCCAGCAGCCTAAGCGGGACTAGCACAGATACGCAGTATTTT. This codes for CASSLSGTSTDTQYF. The chain joins TRBV11-3 to TRBJ2-3; 7 positions match TRBD2. The CDR3 is made up of 15 amino acids. Germline V gene sequence: CDR1 SGHNT, CDR2 YENEEA. Trimming removed 5 bases from V and 0 bases from J; junction bases left unmatched: 5.

This clone is a singleton in its sample. The J gene is TRBJ1-6, the V gene TRBV30; D unresolved. The V end lost 4 bases, the J end lost 10 bases, and 17 bases lay between the germline ends. This CDR3 is 14 amino acids long. CDR1 GTSNPN and CDR2 SVGIG come from the germline V gene (reference sequence). CDR3 region: CAWKRNSIRSPLHF. DNA of the CDR3: TGTGCCTGGAAAAGGAACAGTATCAGGTCACCCCTCCACTTT.

V usage is TRBV6-2 or TRBV6-3 and J usage is TRBJ2-1; 10 bases are a match to TRBD2. With V trimmed by 8 bases and J by 9 bases, 16 bases remained unmatched. CDR1 and CDR2 from the germline V gene are MNHEY and SVGEGT. The CDR3 sequence is 16 residues long. CDR3 region: CASGSPASGSDIEQFF. The CDR3 DNA is TGTGCCAGCGGTTCGCCAGCTAGCGGGAGCGATATTGAGCAGTTCTTC.

This clone was recorded once. This sequence joins TRBV28 and TRBJ2-7; unclear D gene. Trimming stripped 5 bases from V and 1 base from J, with 9 bases between. The CDR3 covers 13 residues. Per germline, CDR1 MDHEN and CDR2 SYDVKM. The CDR3 sequence: CASSDTQSYEQYF. CDR3 DNA sequence: TGTGCCAGCAGTGACACTCAATCCTACGAGCAGTACTTC. Supplemented by reference TRBV28 and TRBJ2-7, the full variable domain reads DVKVTQSSRYLVKRTGEKVFLECVQDMDHENMFWYRQDPGLGLRLIYFSYDVKMKEKGDIPEGYSVSREKKERFSLILESASTNQTSMYLCASSDTQSYEQYFGPGTRLTVT.

V and J are TRBV7-9 and TRBJ1-4; D is unclear. The V and J ends lost 0 bases and 14 bases respectively, with 19 bases between them. Germline loops: CDR1 SEHNR, CDR2 FQNEAQ (reference sequence). The CDR3 covers 15 residues. The CDR3 DNA reads as TGTGCCAGCAGCTTAGCCCCGCAAGCGACGGAAAGCCTGTTTTTT. The encoded protein is CASSLAPQATESLFF.

The V and J genes are TRBV11-2 and TRBJ2-7, with 8 positions matching TRBD2. J lost 7 bases, V lost 8 bases, and 7 bases had no gene match. The CDR3 is 12 amino acids. Germline CDR1 and CDR2: SGHAT and FQNNGV. CDR3 nucleotide sequence: TGTGCCAGCGACGCAGCGGGGGCTGAGCAGTACTTC. Amino acids: CASDAAGAEQYF.

The V gene is TRBV30, the J gene TRBJ2-5, with D possibly TRBD1 on 5 matching bases. The germline CDR1 and CDR2 sequences are GTSNPN and SVGIG (reference sequence). Trimming stripped 0 bases from V and 1 base from J, with 9 bases between. This CDR3 has 14 residues. The CDR3 sequence: CAWSVQGAQETQYF. The DNA for the CDR3 is TGTGCCTGGAGTGTACAAGGGGCCCAAGAGACCCAGTACTTC.

The V gene is TRBV28, the J gene TRBJ1-2; weak D call: TRBD1 (6 bases). Trimming pared 3 bases from V and 4 bases from J, leaving 18 bases between. Germline CDR1 reads MDHEN; CDR2 reads SYDVKM. The CDR3 consists of 16 residues. The CDR3 protein is CASSFPRGGVGYGYTF. CDR3 nucleotide sequence: TGTGCCAGCAGTTTCCCCAGGGGTGGGGTGGGCTATGGCTACACCTTC.